This T cell receptor beta chain was found in a study of CD8 T cells in ankylosing spondylitis (dated by TCRdb to the late 2010s). In terms of the full investigation: To find TCR variants linked to disease, the study profiled T cell receptor beta repertoires in ankylosing spondylitis patients and healthy donors. The full study cohort comprised about 24 ankylosing spondylitis patients and roughly 100 healthy donors. Samples of peripheral blood were taken, and for ankylosing spondylitis patients, synovial fluid was collected as well. General findings and caveats noted by the study authors: The disease-linked clones showed a CD8+ phenotype and occurred at relatively low frequencies in peripheral blood. A TCR beta motif of several highly homologous amino acid variants appeared characteristic of blood from ankylosing spondylitis patients. The disease-linked clones were reported as significantly enriched in matched synovial fluid samples from ankylosing spondylitis patients. Some motif variants were previously reported in synovial fluid and blood of reactive arthritis patients, suggesting common disease-initiation mechanisms.

The CDR3 spans 13 residues, from the cysteine through the phenylalanine. The sequence is cut down to CDR3 DNA, 39 bases in frame from base 1. The germline V gene encodes CDR1 MNHNS and CDR2 SASEGT. V is cut by 10 bases and J by 8 bases, and the space between the germline ends is 17 bases. Reads for this sample came from an Illumina HiSeq 2500. Quantitative 5'-RACE with molecular barcodes was the method used to prepare the TCR beta libraries. The original pipeline was this. Disease-linked TCR variants were identified with a new computational method built on a probabilistic model of VDJ rearrangement. The public sequencing data were trimmed at Q25 with fastp and processed into clonotypes with MiXCR by TCRdb, which kept only in-frame beta chains. Rows with one shared CDR3 protein collapse into an entry with the most common genes and DNA. The V and J calls here are based on TCRdb, not the publication. The sample yields 200,000 to 300,000 distinct CDR3 sequences; roughly a quarter were counted once. The top ten clonotypes cover around 0.64% of the sample.

In regard to this clonotype: The antigen this receptor binds is unknown. It has no much larger one-base neighbor in the sample; base qualities were not kept.

The sequence is built from TRBV6-1 and TRBJ2-2; TRBD2 is a possible D gene, resting on 5 matching bases. The origin of this receptor is a male donor with ankylosing spondylitis or in good health (not recorded which). Sequencing was performed on blood, either unsorted or a sorted T cell fraction (not recorded which). The DNA sequence is given as TGTGCCACCGAGGGTGATACTCCGGGGGAGCTGTTTTTT. Translated, it gives CATEGDTPGELFF.